These T cell receptor beta chains were read from a single sample in a study of T cells expressing NK-cell markers. TCRdb reprocessed the 5' RACE reads; each CDR3 protein has one entry and no DNA is given. The sample includes about 460,000 distinct CDR3 sequences. Sequenced material: blood T cells: a sorted CD56 or NKG2C T cell subset, CD4+ or CD8+ T cells, or bulk PBMC T cells (not recorded which). The receptors were gathered from a woman between 45 and 60 years old in good health. The CDR3 runs from the conserved cysteine through the conserved F or W. The order of the fields is V gene, J gene, CDR3 protein.

V: TRBV10-3; J: TRBJ2-2; CDR3: CAINLAGNTGELFF
V: TRBV5-1; J: TRBJ2-7; CDR3: CASSPQPPHDTSYEQYF
V: TRBV9; J: TRBJ2-3; CDR3: CASSVELFTDTQYF
V: TRBV27; J: TRBJ2-3; CDR3: CASSFLFPTDTQYF
V: TRBV5-5; J: TRBJ2-7; CDR3: CASSLTGTSGTYEQYF
V: TRBV3-1; J: TRBJ2-1; CDR3: CASSQDVLSSNEQFF
V: TRBV4-1; J: TRBJ1-5; CDR3: CASSQEDRLFNQPQHF
V: TRBV6-5; J: TRBJ2-7; CDR3: CASSSQGLSYEQYF
V: TRBV6-2/TRBV6-3; J: TRBJ2-7; CDR3: CASSYDRTSGKIAYEQYF
V: TRBV29-1; J: TRBJ2-5; CDR3: CSVGGTGAVETQYF
V: TRBV12-3/TRBV12-4; J: TRBJ1-2; CDR3: CASSLAGGANYGYTF
V: TRBV28; J: TRBJ2-7; CDR3: CAIGAGVSYEQYF
V: TRBV30; J: TRBJ2-1; CDR3: CAWNKYNEQFF
V: TRBV15; J: TRBJ1-5; CDR3: CATGATGNQPQHF
V: TRBV4-1; J: TRBJ2-1; CDR3: CASSQVYQGPSNEQFF
V: TRBV11-2; J: TRBJ2-7; CDR3: CASSLGAWGQSSYEQYF
V: TRBV6-5; J: TRBJ2-1; CDR3: CASSSRRDRVVPIYGNEQFF
V: TRBV12-3/TRBV12-4; J: TRBJ1-5; CDR3: CASSPTGAGQPQHF
V: TRBV21-1; J: TRBJ1-2; CDR3: CASSGQGPCYGYTF
V: TRBV28; J: TRBJ1-6; CDR3: CASTVDYNSPLHF
V: TRBV29-1; J: TRBJ2-7; CDR3: CSVGLFGRAGEQYF
V: TRBV7-7; J: TRBJ2-1; CDR3: CASSLEPTGNEQFF
V: TRBV3-1; J: TRBJ1-1; CDR3: CASSPERVRSTEAFF
V: TRBV4-2; J: TRBJ2-1; CDR3: CASSYQDSPQDEQFF
V: TRBV27; J: TRBJ2-1; CDR3: CASTNLLAGVRNEQFF
V: TRBV9; J: TRBJ2-3; CDR3: CASSVEGLFTGDTQYF
V: TRBV20-1; J: TRBJ2-1; CDR3: CSARGGWASNEQFF
V: TRBV10-3; J: TRBJ2-7; CDR3: CAIRRGLAGGYLSYEQYF
V: TRBV27; J: TRBJ2-2; CDR3: CASSPLGSSSGELFF
V: TRBV5-1; J: TRBJ1-2; CDR3: CASSPGLWRGYTF